The source of this T cell receptor (beta chain) is a study of molecular identifiers for immune sequencing clone quantification. The CDR3 length is 14 residues. Per the germline V gene, CDR1 is LGHNA and CDR2 is YNFKEQ. V was cut by 1 base and J by 8 bases, with 11 bases left in between. MiXCR was run by TCRdb on the PCR reads, yielding one entry per CDR3 protein. The repertoire consists of around 470,000 distinct CDR3 sequences, with around 21% occurring once and the leading ten covering 0.84%. When naive CD8 T cells were sorted, they were gated as CD8+CD4-CCR7+CD45RA+. The chain recombines TRBV4-2 with TRBJ2-2, with unresolved D. The source is a human donor in good health. Some libraries in this study had Jurkat cell RNA spiked in. The sample was naive CD8+ T cells from blood, with Jurkat cell RNA spiked in. The subset was: FACS-sorted CD8+CD4-CCR7+CD45RA+ naive T cells. Here the CDR3 reads CASSQGVTTGELFF. As DNA, the CDR3 is TGTGCCAGCAGCCAAGGAGTCACCACGGGGGAGCTGTTTTTT.